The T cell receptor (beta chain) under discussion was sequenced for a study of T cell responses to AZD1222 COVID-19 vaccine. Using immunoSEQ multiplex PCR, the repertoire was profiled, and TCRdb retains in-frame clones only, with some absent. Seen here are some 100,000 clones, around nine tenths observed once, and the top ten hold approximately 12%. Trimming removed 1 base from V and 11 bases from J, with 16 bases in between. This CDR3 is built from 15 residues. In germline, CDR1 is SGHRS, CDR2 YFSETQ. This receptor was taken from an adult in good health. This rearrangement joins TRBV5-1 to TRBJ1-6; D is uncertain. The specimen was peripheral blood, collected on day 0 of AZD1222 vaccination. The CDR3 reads CASSLYLGREAPLHF. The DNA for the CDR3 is TGCGCCAGCAGCTTGTATCTTGGCCGAGAAGCACCCCTCCACTTT.